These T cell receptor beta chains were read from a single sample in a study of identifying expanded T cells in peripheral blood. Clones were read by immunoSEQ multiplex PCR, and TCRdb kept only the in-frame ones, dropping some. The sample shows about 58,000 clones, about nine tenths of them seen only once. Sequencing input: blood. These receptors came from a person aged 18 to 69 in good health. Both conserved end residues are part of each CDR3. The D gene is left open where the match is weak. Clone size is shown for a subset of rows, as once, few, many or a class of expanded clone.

cdr3_aa: CASSVETVNTEAFF; cdr3_nt: TGTGCCAGCAGCGTAGAGACAGTGAACACTGAAGCTTTCTTT; clone_size: -; d_call: -; j_call: TRBJ1-1; v_call: TRBV9
cdr3_aa: CASSIRDGEYNEQFF; cdr3_nt: TGTGCCAGTAGTATCAGGGACGGAGAGTACAATGAGCAGTTCTTC; clone_size: once; d_call: -; j_call: TRBJ2-1; v_call: TRBV19
cdr3_aa: CASSESGGFETQYF; cdr3_nt: TGTGCCAGCAGTGAATCTGGGGGTTTTGAGACCCAGTACTTC; clone_size: -; d_call: -; j_call: TRBJ2-5; v_call: TRBV25-1
cdr3_aa: CATSRAGIGATNEKLFF; cdr3_nt: TGTGCCACCAGCAGAGCAGGGATTGGAGCAACTAATGAAAAACTGTTTTTT; clone_size: -; d_call: -; j_call: TRBJ1-4; v_call: TRBV15
cdr3_aa: CASSISGARGETQYF; cdr3_nt: TGTGCCAGCAGCATTAGCGGGGCCCGGGGCGAGACCCAGTACTTC; clone_size: -; d_call: TRBD2; j_call: TRBJ2-5; v_call: TRBV5-4
cdr3_aa: CASSVIGQAGNTIYF; cdr3_nt: TGTGCCAGCAGCGTAATCGGGCAGGCTGGAAACACCATATATTTT; clone_size: -; d_call: -; j_call: TRBJ1-3; v_call: TRBV9
cdr3_aa: CASSYLRQQFF; cdr3_nt: TGTGCCAGCAGTTATCTCCGGCAGCAGTTCTTC; clone_size: -; d_call: -; j_call: TRBJ2-1; v_call: TRBV6-5
cdr3_aa: CASSFTPLTRTDTQYF; cdr3_nt: TGTGCCAGCAGTTTTACCCCTTTAACCCGCACAGATACGCAGTATTTT; clone_size: -; d_call: -; j_call: TRBJ2-3; v_call: TRBV2
cdr3_aa: CASSLGGYTF; cdr3_nt: TGTGCCAGCAGTCTAGGGGGCTACACCTTC; clone_size: few; d_call: -; j_call: TRBJ1-2; v_call: TRBV6-6
cdr3_aa: CASSLQGSGANVLTF; cdr3_nt: TGTGCCAGCAGCTTACAGGGGTCTGGGGCCAACGTCCTGACTTTC; clone_size: -; d_call: TRBD1; j_call: TRBJ2-6; v_call: TRBV5-6
cdr3_aa: CASSHLQGADTGELFF; cdr3_nt: TGCGCCAGCAGCCATTTACAGGGGGCTGACACCGGGGAGCTGTTTTTT; clone_size: -; d_call: TRBD1; j_call: TRBJ2-2; v_call: TRBV4-1
cdr3_aa: CASSQDPPPEVDEQFF; cdr3_nt: TGCGCCAGCAGCCAAGATCCCCCCCCGGAGGTGGATGAGCAGTTCTTC; clone_size: once; d_call: -; j_call: TRBJ2-1; v_call: TRBV4-1
cdr3_aa: CASRRTEFYGYTF; cdr3_nt: TGTGCCAGCAGGAGGACAGAATTCTATGGCTACACCTTC; clone_size: -; d_call: -; j_call: TRBJ1-2; v_call: TRBV6-5
cdr3_aa: CASSLSPSSYEQYF; cdr3_nt: TGCGCCAGCAGCCTATCGCCGAGCTCCTACGAGCAGTACTTC; clone_size: -; d_call: -; j_call: TRBJ2-7; v_call: TRBV4-1
cdr3_aa: CASSPILAGSYEQYF; cdr3_nt: TGTGCCAGCAGCCCTATTCTAGCGGGATCCTACGAGCAGTACTTC; clone_size: -; d_call: TRBD2; j_call: TRBJ2-7; v_call: TRBV13
cdr3_aa: CASSLTLGNIQYF; cdr3_nt: TGTGCCAGCAGCTTAACGCTAGGAAACATTCAGTACTTC; clone_size: -; d_call: -; j_call: TRBJ2-4; v_call: TRBV7-3
cdr3_aa: CASSHTGADTEAFF; cdr3_nt: TGTGCCAGCAGCCACACAGGGGCGGACACTGAAGCTTTCTTT; clone_size: -; d_call: TRBD1; j_call: TRBJ1-1; v_call: TRBV14
cdr3_aa: CASSTGQAQETQYF; cdr3_nt: TGTGCCAGCAGCACAGGACAGGCACAAGAGACCCAGTACTTC; clone_size: -; d_call: TRBD1; j_call: TRBJ2-5; v_call: TRBV5-6
cdr3_aa: CASSPRASDTEAFF; cdr3_nt: TGTGCCAGCTCACCCCGGGCATCGGACACTGAAGCTTTCTTT; clone_size: -; d_call: -; j_call: TRBJ1-1; v_call: TRBV18
cdr3_aa: CASSITTQVYTDTQYF; cdr3_nt: TGTGCCAGTAGTATCACTACCCAGGTTTACACAGATACGCAGTATTTT; clone_size: -; d_call: -; j_call: TRBJ2-3; v_call: TRBV19
cdr3_aa: CASSPPWGTETQYF; cdr3_nt: TGTGCCAGCAGCCCACCCTGGGGTACGGAGACCCAGTACTTC; clone_size: once; d_call: -; j_call: TRBJ2-5; v_call: TRBV7-9
cdr3_aa: CASSLGGRRETQYF; cdr3_nt: TGTGCCAGCAGCTTGGGGGGACGGAGGGAGACCCAGTACTTC; clone_size: -; d_call: -; j_call: TRBJ2-5; v_call: TRBV5-4
cdr3_aa: CASSPGGWAHSNTEAFF; cdr3_nt: TGTGCCAGCAGCCCCGGAGGTTGGGCCCATTCGAACACTGAAGCTTTCTTT; clone_size: -; d_call: -; j_call: TRBJ1-1; v_call: TRBV5-4
cdr3_aa: CASSLEGWQGLNYEQYF; cdr3_nt: TGTGCCAGCAGCTTAGAGGGGTGGCAGGGGTTGAATTACGAGCAGTACTTC; clone_size: -; d_call: -; j_call: TRBJ2-7; v_call: TRBV7-4
cdr3_aa: CASSLAASGGLVYEQFF; cdr3_nt: TGTGCCAGCAGCTTGGCGGCTAGCGGGGGGTTAGTCTATGAGCAGTTCTTC; clone_size: -; d_call: TRBD2; j_call: TRBJ2-1; v_call: TRBV5-4
cdr3_aa: CASSEYGNQPQHF; cdr3_nt: TGTGCCAGCAGTGAATATGGCAACCAGCCCCAGCATTTT; clone_size: -; d_call: -; j_call: TRBJ1-5; v_call: TRBV6-1
cdr3_aa: CASSLGTGNTEAFF; cdr3_nt: TGTGCCAGCAGCCTAGGGACAGGGAACACTGAAGCTTTCTTT; clone_size: -; d_call: TRBD1; j_call: TRBJ1-1; v_call: TRBV7-2
cdr3_aa: CASSLAWAAAYEQYF; cdr3_nt: TGTGCCAGCAGCTTAGCGTGGGCAGCGGCCTACGAGCAGTACTTC; clone_size: -; d_call: -; j_call: TRBJ2-7; v_call: TRBV7-2
cdr3_aa: CASSTLAGETQYF; cdr3_nt: TGTGCCAGCAGTACCCTAGCGGGGGAGACCCAGTACTTC; clone_size: -; d_call: TRBD2; j_call: TRBJ2-5; v_call: TRBV6-5
cdr3_aa: CASSLTLRTYNEQFF; cdr3_nt: TGTGCCAGCAGTCTCACCCTTCGCACCTACAATGAGCAGTTCTTC; clone_size: -; d_call: -; j_call: TRBJ2-1; v_call: TRBV27
cdr3_aa: CASSLDTSQSTDTQYF; cdr3_nt: TGTGCCAGCAGCTTGGATACTAGCCAGTCCACAGATACGCAGTATTTT; clone_size: -; d_call: -; j_call: TRBJ2-3; v_call: TRBV5-4
cdr3_aa: CASSFRRLADTGELFF; cdr3_nt: TGTGCCAGCAGCTTCAGGCGACTAGCCGACACCGGGGAGCTGTTTTTT; clone_size: -; d_call: TRBD2; j_call: TRBJ2-2; v_call: TRBV7-2
cdr3_aa: CASSSKRGYTDTQYF; cdr3_nt: TGTGCCAGCAGCTCCAAGCGGGGCTACACAGATACGCAGTATTTT; clone_size: -; d_call: TRBD2; j_call: TRBJ2-3; v_call: TRBV13
cdr3_aa: CASSPPGAGKKLFF; cdr3_nt: TGTGCCAGCAGTCCTCCAGGGGCGGGGAAAAAACTGTTTTTT; clone_size: once; d_call: -; j_call: TRBJ1-4; v_call: TRBV25-1
cdr3_aa: CASGDRVPYEQYF; cdr3_nt: TGTGCCAGCGGGGACAGGGTTCCCTACGAGCAGTACTTC; clone_size: few; d_call: TRBD1; j_call: TRBJ2-7; v_call: TRBV28
cdr3_aa: CSVKSDLHNIQYF; cdr3_nt: TGCAGCGTAAAATCCGACCTCCATAACATTCAGTACTTC; clone_size: -; d_call: -; j_call: TRBJ2-4; v_call: TRBV29-1
cdr3_aa: CASSLERGANYGYTF; cdr3_nt: TGTGCCAGCAGCTTAGAAAGGGGGGCAAACTATGGCTACACCTTC; clone_size: -; d_call: -; j_call: TRBJ1-2; v_call: TRBV7-2
cdr3_aa: CASSLSSQGYNQPQHF; cdr3_nt: TGTGCCAGCAGTTTAAGTTCACAGGGCTACAATCAGCCCCAGCATTTT; clone_size: -; d_call: -; j_call: TRBJ1-5; v_call: TRBV27
cdr3_aa: CASSVGAEGYNEQFF; cdr3_nt: TGTGCCAGCAGCGTAGGGGCAGAAGGATACAATGAGCAGTTCTTC; clone_size: -; d_call: -; j_call: TRBJ2-1; v_call: TRBV9
cdr3_aa: CASSTRVANTGELFF; cdr3_nt: TGTGCCAGCAGTACCCGGGTAGCGAACACCGGGGAGCTGTTTTTT; clone_size: -; d_call: -; j_call: TRBJ2-2; v_call: TRBV27
cdr3_aa: CASSLGSSYEQYF; cdr3_nt: TGTGCCAGCAGCTTAGGGTCCTCCTACGAGCAGTACTTC; clone_size: -; d_call: -; j_call: TRBJ2-7; v_call: TRBV11-3
cdr3_aa: CASSDGLTNYGYTF; cdr3_nt: TGTGCCAGCAGTGATGGACTTACTAACTATGGCTACACCTTC; clone_size: -; d_call: -; j_call: TRBJ1-2; v_call: TRBV25-1
cdr3_aa: CASRTRNTEAFF; cdr3_nt: TGTGCCAGTAGGACGAGGAACACTGAAGCTTTCTTT; clone_size: few; d_call: -; j_call: TRBJ1-1; v_call: TRBV19
cdr3_aa: CASSVDSTLGGNTIYF; cdr3_nt: TGTGCCAGCAGCGTAGATTCTACCCTAGGGGGAAACACCATATATTTT; clone_size: once; d_call: -; j_call: TRBJ1-3; v_call: TRBV9
cdr3_aa: CASSPTTGGGEKLFF; cdr3_nt: TGTGCCAGCAGTCCGACTACAGGGGGAGGTGAAAAACTGTTTTTT; clone_size: -; d_call: TRBD1; j_call: TRBJ1-4; v_call: TRBV28
cdr3_aa: CASSWTLQETQYF; cdr3_nt: TGTGCCAGCAGTTGGACACTTCAAGAGACCCAGTACTTC; clone_size: -; d_call: -; j_call: TRBJ2-5; v_call: TRBV2
cdr3_aa: CASSLDRASYNEQFF; cdr3_nt: TGTGCCAGCAGCTTAGACCGAGCCTCCTACAATGAGCAGTTCTTC; clone_size: -; d_call: -; j_call: TRBJ2-1; v_call: TRBV7-2
cdr3_aa: CASSFRESSYNEQFF; cdr3_nt: TGTGCCAGCAGTTTCAGGGAAAGTTCTTACAATGAGCAGTTCTTC; clone_size: few; d_call: -; j_call: TRBJ2-1; v_call: TRBV6-5
cdr3_aa: CASSETMGEGGTQYF; cdr3_nt: TGTGCCAGCAGTGAAACGATGGGCGAAGGTGGGACCCAGTACTTC; clone_size: -; d_call: -; j_call: TRBJ2-5; v_call: TRBV6-1
cdr3_aa: CASSSRPFGNEQFF; cdr3_nt: TGTGCCAGCAGCTCACGACCCTTTGGGAATGAGCAGTTCTTC; clone_size: -; d_call: -; j_call: TRBJ2-1; v_call: TRBV7-6
cdr3_aa: CASSLGTGISYEQYF; cdr3_nt: TGTGCCAGCAGCTTAGGGACAGGGATCTCCTACGAGCAGTACTTC; clone_size: once; d_call: TRBD1; j_call: TRBJ2-7; v_call: TRBV7-3
cdr3_aa: CASSPRRDTSHGYTF; cdr3_nt: TGTGCCAGCAGCCCCCGCAGGGACACGAGCCATGGCTACACCTTC; clone_size: -; d_call: -; j_call: TRBJ1-2; v_call: TRBV9
cdr3_aa: CASSYSPGTPYEQYF; cdr3_nt: TGTGCCAGCAGTTACTCGCCCGGGACCCCCTACGAGCAGTACTTC; clone_size: -; d_call: -; j_call: TRBJ2-7; v_call: TRBV6-5